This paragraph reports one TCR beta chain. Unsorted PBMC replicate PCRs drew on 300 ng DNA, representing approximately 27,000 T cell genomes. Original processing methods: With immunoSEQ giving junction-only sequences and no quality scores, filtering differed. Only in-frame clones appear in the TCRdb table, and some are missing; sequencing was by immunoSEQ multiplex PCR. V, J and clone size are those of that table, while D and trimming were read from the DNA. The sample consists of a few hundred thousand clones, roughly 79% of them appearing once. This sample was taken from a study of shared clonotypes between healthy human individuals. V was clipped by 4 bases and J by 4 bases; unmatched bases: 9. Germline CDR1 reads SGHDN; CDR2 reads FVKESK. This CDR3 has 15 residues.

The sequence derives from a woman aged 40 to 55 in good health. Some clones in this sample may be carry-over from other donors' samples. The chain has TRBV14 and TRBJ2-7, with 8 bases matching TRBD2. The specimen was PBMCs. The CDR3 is CASSPRAGAVYEQYF. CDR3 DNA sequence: TGTGCCAGCAGCCCTCGAGCGGGAGCAGTATACGAGCAGTACTTC.